This note documents a single T cell receptor beta chain sequence. The data were obtained in a study of blood T cell repertoires in COVID-19. This CDR3 contains 15 residues. The trim removed 4 bases at V and 9 bases at J, leaving 10 bases unmatched. From germline, CDR1 is SGHKS and CDR2 YYEKEE (reference sequence). Sequencing used immunoSEQ multiplex PCR; TCRdb keeps in-frame clones, though not all of them. The sample has approximately 60,000 clones; roughly 80% are singletons. The genes are TRBV5-5 and TRBJ2-7, with 13 bases lining up with TRBD2. The receptor comes from a man in his 60s with COVID-19, enrolled during active disease. Sample: peripheral blood. Here the CDR3 reads CASSPGLAGDLLQYF. The CDR3 nucleotides read TGTGCCAGCAGCCCAGGACTAGCGGGAGACCTTTTGCAGTACTTC.